This record concerns one TCR beta chain sequence. This sample is part of a study of blood T cell repertoires in COVID-19. Libraries were prepared by immunoSEQ multiplex PCR; TCRdb keeps only in-frame clonotypes and omits some of them. Found here are 200,000 to 250,000 clones, 80% of them singletons; the top ten hold less than 7%. V lost 4 bases and J lost 8; bases outside the gene matches: 5. The CDR3 is 16 residues long. Germline CDR1 is SGHNT and CDR2 is YENEEA. The V gene is TRBV11-3, the J gene TRBJ2-1; 16 bases map to TRBD2. The sequence was obtained from a woman in her sixties or seventies with acute or convalescent COVID-19. The source material was peripheral blood. This chain's CDR3 is CASSSGTSGRVDEQFF. CDR3 in DNA: TGTGCCAGCAGCTCCGGGACTAGCGGGAGGGTCGATGAGCAGTTCTTC.